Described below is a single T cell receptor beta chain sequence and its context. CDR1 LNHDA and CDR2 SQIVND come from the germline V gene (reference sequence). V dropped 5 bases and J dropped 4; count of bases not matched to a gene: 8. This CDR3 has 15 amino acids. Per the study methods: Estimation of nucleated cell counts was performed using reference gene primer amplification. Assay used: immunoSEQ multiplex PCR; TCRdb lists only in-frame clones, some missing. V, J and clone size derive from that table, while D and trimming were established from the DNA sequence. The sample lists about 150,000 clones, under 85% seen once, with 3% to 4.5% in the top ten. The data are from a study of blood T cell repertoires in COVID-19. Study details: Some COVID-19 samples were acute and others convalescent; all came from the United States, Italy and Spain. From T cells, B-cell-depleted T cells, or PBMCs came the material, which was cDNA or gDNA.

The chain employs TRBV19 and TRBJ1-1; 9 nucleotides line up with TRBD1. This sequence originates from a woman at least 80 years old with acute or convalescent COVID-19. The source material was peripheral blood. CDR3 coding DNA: TGTGCCAGTAGTGCTGGGACAGGGTCGGGCACTGAAGCTTTCTTT. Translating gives CASSAGTGSGTEAFF.